The 10 T cell receptor beta chains in this list originate from one sample, sequenced in a study of prognosis after radiotherapy for stage I lung cancer. The study amplified the TCR beta CDR3 region from genomic DNA. This amplification was carried out by two rounds of multiplex PCR. It was primers specific to each TRBV and TRBJ gene that first-round PCR used. TCRdb used MiXCR to reprocess the multiplex PCR reads, holding one entry per CDR3 protein. The repertoire holds around 30,000 distinct CDR3 sequences, with 25% to 40% as singletons. The sample consisted of PBMCs, taken before or after stereotactic body radiation therapy (not recorded which). The origin of the receptors is a donor over 45 with non-small cell lung cancer.

This clonotype was seen at least ten times. The chain is built from TRBV6-4 and TRBJ2-3, with a weak D call TRBD1 (6 bases). Germline CDR1 MRHNA, CDR2 SNTAGT. This CDR3 contains 14 residues. Deletions cut 7 bases from V and 5 bases from J, with 16 bases between. The CDR3 reads CASIPRGQGDTQYF. The CDR3 coding sequence is TGTGCCAGCATCCCCAGGGGTCAGGGAGATACGCAGTATTTT.

The sample holds many counts of this clonotype. V and J are TRBV20-1 and TRBJ1-4; D call uncertain. Germline lookup yields CDR1 DFQATT and CDR2 SNEGSKA (reference sequence). This CDR3 has 14 residues. The V and J ends lost 2 bases and 0 bases respectively, with 7 bases between them. CDR3 region: CSARKPSTNEKLFF. CDR3 nucleotides: TGCAGTGCTAGAAAACCCTCAACTAATGAAAAACTGTTTTTT.

On this clonotype: One end of the junction varies from germline; a read error may be responsible. J is TRBJ2-2 and V is TRBV5-1; tentative D call: TRBD2 (5 bases). CDR3 size: 12 residues. Per the germline V gene, CDR1 is SGHRS and CDR2 is YFSETQ. The CDR3 DNA sequence: TGCGCCAGCAACATAGGTCACGGGGAGCTGTTCTTT. Translating it yields CASNIGHGELFF.

This chain connects TRBV24-1 to TRBJ2-1, with TRBD2 matching 12 bases. V shed 3 bases and J 5 bases; nucleotides not matched to a gene: 4. There are 16 residues in the CDR3. Per germline, CDR1 KGHDR and CDR2 SFDVKD. For the CDR3, the DNA is TGTGCCACCAGTGATGTGACTAGCGGGAGAAACAATGAGCAGTTCTTC. It is translated as CATSDVTSGRNNEQFF.

The table lists this clonotype with many counts. The rearrangement joins TRBV12-5 to TRBJ2-1, with D hard to call. CDR1 and CDR2 (germline): LGHNT, FRNRAP. This CDR3 comprises 14 residues. The ends were cut back, 0 bases at V and 8 bases at J, with 11 bases in the middle. CDR3 region: CASGLVLRGYEQFF. The CDR3 DNA follows: TGTGCTAGTGGTTTGGTCCTCCGTGGCTATGAGCAGTTCTTC.

This clonotype has a single count. This could be a read error, since a much larger clone is one nucleotide away. The chain links TRBV6-1 to TRBJ2-5; the D is unclear. Trimming stripped 9 bases from V and 5 bases from J, with 10 bases between. The CDR3 is made up of 11 amino acids. Germline CDR1 is MNHNS and CDR2 is SASEGT. The CDR3: CARSHTETQYF. CDR3 nucleotide sequence: TGTGCCAGAAGCCATACTGAGACCCAGTACTTC.

This clonotype appeared a single time. V is TRBV7-2 and J is TRBJ1-5; D remains ambiguous. The CDR3 is made up of 13 amino acids. Germline loops: CDR1 SGHTA, CDR2 FQGNSA. V was shortened by 5 bases and J by 8 bases, with 13 bases between the two germline ends. CDR3 sequence: CASSTRGNKPQHF. CDR3 bases: TGTGCCAGCAGCACGCGGGGAAATAAGCCCCAGCATTTT.

This clonotype has at least ten counts. The rearrangement uses TRBV27 and TRBJ1-5, with D maybe TRBD1 (6 bases). Germline values: CDR1 MNHEY, CDR2 SMNVEV (reference sequence). Between the trimmed V and J ends, which lost 6 bases and 1 base, there was a span of 13 bases. This CDR3 comprises 15 residues. The CDR3 DNA sequence: TGTGCCAGCAGGCCAGGGGTTATCAGCAATCAGCCCCAGCATTTT. It is translated as CASRPGVISNQPQHF.

There are many counts of this clonotype. The V and J genes are TRBV3-1 and TRBJ2-1; 15 nucleotides line up with TRBD2. CDR3 length: 14 amino acids. Looked up from germline, CDR1 is LGHDT and CDR2 is YNNKEL (reference sequence). The ends lost 4 bases at V and 10 bases at J; junction bases unmatched: 2. CDR3: CASSLGTSGREQFF. The CDR3 DNA follows: TGTGCCAGCAGCCTGGGGACTAGCGGGAGGGAGCAGTTCTTC.

In regard to this clonotype: A read error may produce the germline difference seen at one junction end. The rearrangement joins TRBV6-1 to TRBJ2-2; TRBD1 might be the D (5 bases). CDR3 length: 15 amino acids. CDR1 and CDR2 from the germline V gene are MNHNS and SASEGT. CDR3 DNA sequence: TGTGTCAGCAGTCCCTGGACATGGCCCGGCGGGGAGCTGTTTTTT. As protein: CVSSPWTWPGGELFF.